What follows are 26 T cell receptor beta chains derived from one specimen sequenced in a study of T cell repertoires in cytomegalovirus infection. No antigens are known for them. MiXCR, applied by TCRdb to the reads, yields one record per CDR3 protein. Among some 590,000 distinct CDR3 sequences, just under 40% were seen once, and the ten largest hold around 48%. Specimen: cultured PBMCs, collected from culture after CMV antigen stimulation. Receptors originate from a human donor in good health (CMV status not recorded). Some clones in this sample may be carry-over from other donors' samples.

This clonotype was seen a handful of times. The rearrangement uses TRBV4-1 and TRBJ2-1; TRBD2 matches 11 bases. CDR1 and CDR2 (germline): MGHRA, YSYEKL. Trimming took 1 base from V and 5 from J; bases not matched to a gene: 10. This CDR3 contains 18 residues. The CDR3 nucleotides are TGCGCCAGCAGCCAAGTAGGCTCCGGGACTAGCGGCGACAATGAGCAGTTCTTC. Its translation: CASSQVGSGTSGDNEQFF.

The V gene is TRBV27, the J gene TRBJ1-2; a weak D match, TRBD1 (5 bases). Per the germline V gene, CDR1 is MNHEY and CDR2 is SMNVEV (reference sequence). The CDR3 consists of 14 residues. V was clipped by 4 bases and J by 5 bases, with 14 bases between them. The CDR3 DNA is TGTGCCAGCAGTTCAACCCCCGGGGGGTATGGCTACACCTTC. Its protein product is CASSSTPGGYGYTF.

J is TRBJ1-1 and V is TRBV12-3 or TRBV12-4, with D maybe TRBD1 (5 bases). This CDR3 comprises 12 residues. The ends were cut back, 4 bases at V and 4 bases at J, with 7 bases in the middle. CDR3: CASSSGPTEAFF. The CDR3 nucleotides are TGTGCCAGCAGTTCAGGGCCCACTGAAGCTTTCTTT.

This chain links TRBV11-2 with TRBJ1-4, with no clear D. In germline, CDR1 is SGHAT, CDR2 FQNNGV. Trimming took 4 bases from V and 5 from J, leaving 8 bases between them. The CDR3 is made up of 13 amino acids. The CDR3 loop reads CASSSIRNEKLFF. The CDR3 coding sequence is TGTGCCAGCAGCTCAATCCGAAATGAAAAACTGTTTTTT.

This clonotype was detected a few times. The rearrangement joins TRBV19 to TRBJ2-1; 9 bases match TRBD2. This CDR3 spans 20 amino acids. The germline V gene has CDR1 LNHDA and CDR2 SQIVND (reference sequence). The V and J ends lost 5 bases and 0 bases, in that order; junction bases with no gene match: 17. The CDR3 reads CASSRLPSGIKSNSYNEQFF. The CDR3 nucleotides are TGTGCCAGTAGTCGCTTGCCTAGCGGGATTAAATCGAACTCCTACAATGAGCAGTTCTTC. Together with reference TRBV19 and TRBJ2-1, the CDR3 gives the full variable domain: DGGITQSPKYLFRKEGQNVTLSCEQNLNHDAMYWYRQDPGQGLRLIYYSQIVNDFQKGDIAEGYSVSREKKESFPLTVTSAQKNPTAFYLCASSRLPSGIKSNSYNEQFFGPGTRLTVL.

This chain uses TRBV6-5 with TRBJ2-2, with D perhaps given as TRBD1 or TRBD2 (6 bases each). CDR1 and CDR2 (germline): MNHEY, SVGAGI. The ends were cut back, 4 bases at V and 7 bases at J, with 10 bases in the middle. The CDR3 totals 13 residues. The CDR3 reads CASSWGAGGELFF. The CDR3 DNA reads TGTGCCAGCAGTTGGGGGGCCGGCGGGGAGCTGTTTTTT.

The chain's CDR3 is CASWGQRNTGELFF. Written as DNA, the CDR3 is TGTGCCAGTTGGGGACAGCGAAACACCGGGGAGCTGTTTTTT. V is TRBV19 and J is TRBJ2-2; 7 bases map to TRBD1. V shed 8 bases, J shed 2 bases, and the junction held 5 bases outside the gene matches. Germline CDR1 reads LNHDA; CDR2 reads SQIVND (reference sequence). The CDR3 consists of 14 residues. The full variable domain, rest sourced from reference TRBV19 and TRBJ2-2, is DGGITQSPKYLFRKEGQNVTLSCEQNLNHDAMYWYRQDPGQGLRLIYYSQIVNDFQKGDIAEGYSVSREKKESFPLTVTSAQKNPTAFYLCASWGQRNTGELFFGEGSRLTVL.

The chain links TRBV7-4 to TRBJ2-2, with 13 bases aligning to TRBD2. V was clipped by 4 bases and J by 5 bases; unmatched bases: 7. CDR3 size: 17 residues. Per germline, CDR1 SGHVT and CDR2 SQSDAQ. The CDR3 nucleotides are TGTGCCAGCAGCTCCGGACTAGCGGGAGTCGGTACCGGGGAGCTGTTTTTT. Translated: CASSSGLAGVGTGELFF. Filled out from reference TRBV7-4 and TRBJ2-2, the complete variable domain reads GAGVSQSPRYKVAKRGRDVALRCDSISGHVTLYWYRQTLGQGSEVLTYSQSDAQRDKSGRPSGRFSAERPERSVSTLKIQRTEQGDSAVYLCASSSGLAGVGTGELFFGEGSRLTVL.

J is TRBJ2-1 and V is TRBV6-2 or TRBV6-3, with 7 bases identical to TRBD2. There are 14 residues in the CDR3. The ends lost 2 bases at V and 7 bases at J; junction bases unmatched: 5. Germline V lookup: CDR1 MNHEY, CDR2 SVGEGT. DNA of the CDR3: TGTGCCAGCAGTTACGATTGGGGGGGAAATGAGCAGTTCTTC. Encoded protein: CASSYDWGGNEQFF.

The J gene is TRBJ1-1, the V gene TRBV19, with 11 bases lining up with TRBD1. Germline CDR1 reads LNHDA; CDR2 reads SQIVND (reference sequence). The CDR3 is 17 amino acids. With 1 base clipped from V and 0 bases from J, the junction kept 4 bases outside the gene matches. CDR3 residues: CASSIARTGGLNTEAFF. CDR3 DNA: TGTGCCAGTAGTATAGCCAGGACAGGGGGCTTGAACACTGAAGCTTTCTTT.

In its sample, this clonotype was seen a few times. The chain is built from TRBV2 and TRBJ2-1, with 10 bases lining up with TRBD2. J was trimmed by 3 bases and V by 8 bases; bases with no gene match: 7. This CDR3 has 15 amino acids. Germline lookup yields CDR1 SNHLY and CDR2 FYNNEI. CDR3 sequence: CASQREGGDYNEQFF. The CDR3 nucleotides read TGTGCCAGCCAGCGGGAGGGGGGGGACTACAATGAGCAGTTCTTC.

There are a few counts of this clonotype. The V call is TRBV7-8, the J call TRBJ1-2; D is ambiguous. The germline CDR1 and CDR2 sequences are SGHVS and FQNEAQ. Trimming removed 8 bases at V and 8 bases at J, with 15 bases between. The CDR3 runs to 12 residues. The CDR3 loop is CASRPASWGYTF. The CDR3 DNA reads TGTGCCAGCCGTCCAGCCTCGTGGGGCTACACCTTC.

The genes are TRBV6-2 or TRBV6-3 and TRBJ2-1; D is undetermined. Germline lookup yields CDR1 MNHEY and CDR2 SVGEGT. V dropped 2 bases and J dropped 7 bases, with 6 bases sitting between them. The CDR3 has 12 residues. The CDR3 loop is CASSYELNEQFF. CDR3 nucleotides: TGTGCCAGCAGTTACGAGTTGAATGAGCAGTTCTTC.

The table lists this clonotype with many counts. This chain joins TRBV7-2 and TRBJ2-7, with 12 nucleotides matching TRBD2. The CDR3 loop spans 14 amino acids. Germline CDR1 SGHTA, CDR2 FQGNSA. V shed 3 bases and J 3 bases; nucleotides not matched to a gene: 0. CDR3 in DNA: TGTGCCAGCAGCTTGACTAGCGGGAGCTACGAGCAGTACTTC. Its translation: CASSLTSGSYEQYF.

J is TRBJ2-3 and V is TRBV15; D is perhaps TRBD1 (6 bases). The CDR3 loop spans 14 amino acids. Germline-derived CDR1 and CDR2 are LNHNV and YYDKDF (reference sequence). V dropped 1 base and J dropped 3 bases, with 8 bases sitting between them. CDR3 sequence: CATSRGQGTDTQYF. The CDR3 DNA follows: TGTGCCACCAGCAGAGGGCAGGGGACAGATACGCAGTATTTT. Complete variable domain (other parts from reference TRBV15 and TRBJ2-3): DAMVIQNPRYQVTQFGKPVTLSCSQTLNHNVMYWYQQKSSQAPKLLFHYYDKDFNNEADTPDNFQSRRPNTSFCFLDIRSPGLGDTAMYLCATSRGQGTDTQYFGPGTRLTVL.

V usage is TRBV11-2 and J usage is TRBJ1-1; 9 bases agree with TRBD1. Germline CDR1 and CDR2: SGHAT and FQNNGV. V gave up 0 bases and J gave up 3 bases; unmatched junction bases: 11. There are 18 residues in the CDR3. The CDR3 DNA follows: TGTGCCAGCAGCTTAGAAATGGGACAGGGAGGGCGGTACACTGAAGCTTTCTTT. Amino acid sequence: CASSLEMGQGGRYTEAFF.

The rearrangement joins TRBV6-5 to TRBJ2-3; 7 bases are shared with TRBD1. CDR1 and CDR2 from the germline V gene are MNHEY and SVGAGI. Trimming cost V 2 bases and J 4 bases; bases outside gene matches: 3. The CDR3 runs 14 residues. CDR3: CASSYRGRPDTQYF. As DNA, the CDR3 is TGTGCCAGCAGTTACAGGGGGCGCCCAGATACGCAGTATTTT.

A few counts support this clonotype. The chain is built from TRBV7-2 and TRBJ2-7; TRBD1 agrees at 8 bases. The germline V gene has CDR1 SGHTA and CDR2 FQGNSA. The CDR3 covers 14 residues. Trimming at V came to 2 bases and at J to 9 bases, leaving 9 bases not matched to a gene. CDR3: CASSLQGAFVGQYF. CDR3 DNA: TGTGCCAGCAGCTTACAGGGGGCCTTCGTTGGGCAGTACTTC.

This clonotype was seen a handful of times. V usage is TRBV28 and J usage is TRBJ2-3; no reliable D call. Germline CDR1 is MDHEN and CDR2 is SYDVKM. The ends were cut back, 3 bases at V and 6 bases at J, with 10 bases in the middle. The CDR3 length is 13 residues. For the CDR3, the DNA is TGTGCCAGCAGTTTGGGTGGGTGGGATACGCAGTATTTT. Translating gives CASSLGGWDTQYF.

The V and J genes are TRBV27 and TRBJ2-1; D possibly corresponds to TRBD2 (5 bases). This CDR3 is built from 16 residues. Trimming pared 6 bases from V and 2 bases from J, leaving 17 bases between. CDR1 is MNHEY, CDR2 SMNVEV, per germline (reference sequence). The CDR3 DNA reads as TGTGCCAGCAGCCCAGATTCGGGGTTCGCCTACAATGAGCAGTTCTTC. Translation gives CASSPDSGFAYNEQFF.

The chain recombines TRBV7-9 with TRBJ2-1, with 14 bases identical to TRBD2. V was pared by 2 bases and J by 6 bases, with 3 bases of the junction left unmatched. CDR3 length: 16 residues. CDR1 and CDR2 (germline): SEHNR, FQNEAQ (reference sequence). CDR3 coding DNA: TGTGCCAGCAGCTTACCGGGGACTAGCGGGGGCAATGAGCAGTTCTTC. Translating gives CASSLPGTSGGNEQFF.

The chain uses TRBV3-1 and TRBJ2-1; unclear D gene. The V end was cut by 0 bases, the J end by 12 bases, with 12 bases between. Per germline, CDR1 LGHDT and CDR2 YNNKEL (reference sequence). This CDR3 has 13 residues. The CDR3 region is CASSQDRGASQFF. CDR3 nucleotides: TGTGCCAGCAGCCAAGATCGAGGCGCGTCGCAGTTCTTC.

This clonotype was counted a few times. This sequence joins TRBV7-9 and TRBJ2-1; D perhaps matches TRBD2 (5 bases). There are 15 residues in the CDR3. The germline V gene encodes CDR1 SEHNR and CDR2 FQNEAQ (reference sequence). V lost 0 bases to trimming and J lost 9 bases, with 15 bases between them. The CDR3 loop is CASSLAGAAGSEQFF. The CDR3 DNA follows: TGTGCCAGCAGCTTAGCGGGAGCGGCTGGGAGTGAGCAGTTCTTC.

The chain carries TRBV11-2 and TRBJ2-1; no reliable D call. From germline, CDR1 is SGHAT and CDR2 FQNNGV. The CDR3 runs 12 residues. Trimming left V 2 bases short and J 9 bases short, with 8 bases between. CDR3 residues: CASSLYTGEQFF. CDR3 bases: TGTGCCAGCAGCTTATATACTGGTGAGCAGTTCTTC. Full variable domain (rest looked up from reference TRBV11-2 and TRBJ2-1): EAGVAQSPRYKIIEKRQSVAFWCNPISGHATLYWYQQILGQGPKLLIQFQNNGVVDDSQLPKDRFSAERLKGVDSTLKIQPAKLEDSAVYLCASSLYTGEQFFGPGTRLTVL.

CDR3 loop: CASSLSIGQFNEKLFF. CDR3 bases: TGTGCCAGCAGCTTAAGCATCGGACAGTTTAATGAAAAACTGTTTTTT. The rearrangement links TRBV7-8 to TRBJ1-4, with D possibly being TRBD1 (6 bases). This CDR3 spans 16 amino acids. CDR1 is SGHVS and CDR2 is FQNEAQ in the germline V gene. V shed 2 bases and J shed 4 bases, with 14 bases lying between them.

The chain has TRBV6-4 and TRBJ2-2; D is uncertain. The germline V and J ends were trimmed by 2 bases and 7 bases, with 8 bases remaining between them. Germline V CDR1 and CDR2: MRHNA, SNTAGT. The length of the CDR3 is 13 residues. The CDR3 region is CASSDGSSGELFF. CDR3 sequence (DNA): TGTGCCAGCAGTGACGGGTCCAGCGGGGAGCTGTTTTTT.